The present TCR beta chain was sequenced within a study of blood T cell repertoires in COVID-19. In the study overall: The cDNA or gDNA used as material had been derived from T cells, B-cell-depleted T cells, or PBMCs.

In germline, CDR1 is SGHTA, CDR2 FQGNSA. J was trimmed by 0 bases and V by 7 bases; bases with no gene match: 10. The CDR3 is 16 amino acids. The authors' processing: Amplifying reference gene primers gave estimates of nucleated cell counts. Sequencing was performed with immunoSEQ multiplex PCR; in TCRdb, only in-frame clones are kept and a portion is missing. Clonal size and the V and J genes are those of that table, whereas D and trimming came from the DNA. The sample includes 300,000 to 500,000 clones, around 87% of them seen just once. The receptor comes from a woman aged 30 to 39 with acute COVID-19. V is TRBV7-2 and J is TRBJ2-5; 8 positions match TRBD2. The specimen sequenced was PBMCs or T cells enriched from blood (not recorded which). CDR3 DNA sequence: TGTGCCAGCACCCCGGGGGGGACTCCGTACCAAGAGACCCAGTACTTC. This sequence encodes CASTPGGTPYQETQYF.